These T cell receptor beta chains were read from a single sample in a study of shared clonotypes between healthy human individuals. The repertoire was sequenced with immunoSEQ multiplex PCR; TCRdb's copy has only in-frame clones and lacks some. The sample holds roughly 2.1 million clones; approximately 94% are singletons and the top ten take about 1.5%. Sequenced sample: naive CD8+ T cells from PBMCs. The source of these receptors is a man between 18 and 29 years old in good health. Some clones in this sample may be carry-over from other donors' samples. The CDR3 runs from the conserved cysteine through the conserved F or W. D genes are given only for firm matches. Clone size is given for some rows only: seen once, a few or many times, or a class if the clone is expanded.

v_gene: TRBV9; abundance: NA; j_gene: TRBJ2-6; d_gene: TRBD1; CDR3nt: TGTGCCAGCAGCGTCCTCCTGGGACAGGGAATCTCTGGGGCCAACGTCCTGACTTTC; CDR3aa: CASSVLLGQGISGANVLTF
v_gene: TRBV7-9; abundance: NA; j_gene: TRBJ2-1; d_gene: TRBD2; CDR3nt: TGTGCCAGCAGCTTAGCCTTCCGGACTAGCGGCTACAATGAGCAGTTCTTC; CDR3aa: CASSLAFRTSGYNEQFF
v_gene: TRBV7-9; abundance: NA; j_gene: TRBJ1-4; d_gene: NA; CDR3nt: TGTGCCAGTTTACCCGGGACTAATGAAAAACTGTTTTTT; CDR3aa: CASLPGTNEKLFF
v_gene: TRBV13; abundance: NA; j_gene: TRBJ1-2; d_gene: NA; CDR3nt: TGTGCCAGCAGCTTAAGAGGGGACGGTCTCACCTACTATGGCTACACCTTC; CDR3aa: CASSLRGDGLTYYGYTF
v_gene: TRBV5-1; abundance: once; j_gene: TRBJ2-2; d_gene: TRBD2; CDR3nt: TGCGCCAGCAGCTTGGATACTAGCGGAGTTTCGAACACCGGGGAGCTGTTTTTT; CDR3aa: CASSLDTSGVSNTGELFF
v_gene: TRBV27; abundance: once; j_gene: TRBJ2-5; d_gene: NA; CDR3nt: TGTGCCAGCAGTTTATTGTCCCAAGAGACCCAGTACTTC; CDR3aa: CASSLLSQETQYF
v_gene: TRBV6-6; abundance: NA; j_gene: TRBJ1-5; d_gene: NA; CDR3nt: TGTGCCAGCATAAGCCCGCTGGGAGATCAGCCCCAGCATTTT; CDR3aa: CASISPLGDQPQHF
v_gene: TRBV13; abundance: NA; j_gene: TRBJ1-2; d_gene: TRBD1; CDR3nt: TGTGCCAGCAGCCAGAGGGGACAGATCTTCTATGGCTACACCTTC; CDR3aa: CASSQRGQIFYGYTF
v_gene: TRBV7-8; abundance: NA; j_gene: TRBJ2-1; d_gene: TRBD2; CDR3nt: TGTGCCAGCAGCTTAGGGGTAGCGGGGAGCTCCTACAATGAGCAGTTCTTC; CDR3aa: CASSLGVAGSSYNEQFF
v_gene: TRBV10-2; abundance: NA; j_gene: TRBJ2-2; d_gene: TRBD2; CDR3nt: TGCGCCAGCAGGCCCGTAGCGGGAGACGACACCGGGGAGCTGTTTTTT; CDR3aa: CASRPVAGDDTGELFF
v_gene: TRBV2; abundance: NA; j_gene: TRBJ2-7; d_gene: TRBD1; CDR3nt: TGTGCCAGCAGTACCGGGACAGGGGTCGGAGACTCCGAGCAGTACTTC; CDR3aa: CASSTGTGVGDSEQYF
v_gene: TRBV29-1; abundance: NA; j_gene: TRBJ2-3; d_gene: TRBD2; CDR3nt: TGCAGCGTGGCGGGACTAGTTTTTGCGACGCAGTATTTT; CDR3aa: CSVAGLVFATQYF
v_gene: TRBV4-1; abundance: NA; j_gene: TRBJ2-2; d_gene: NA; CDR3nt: TGCGCCAGCAGCCAAGACCGGGGGAGGCCCCCTTCCGGGGAGCTGTTTTTT; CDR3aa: CASSQDRGRPPSGELFF
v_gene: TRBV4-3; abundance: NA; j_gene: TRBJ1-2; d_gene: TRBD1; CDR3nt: TGCGCCAGCAGCCAATCGTCCAGGGGGGTAAATAACTATGGCTACACCTTC; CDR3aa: CASSQSSRGVNNYGYTF
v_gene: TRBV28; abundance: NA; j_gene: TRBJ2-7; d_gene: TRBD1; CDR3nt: TGTGCCAGCAGCCCTCTAGGGACAGGGGACTACGAGCAGTACTTC; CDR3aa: CASSPLGTGDYEQYF
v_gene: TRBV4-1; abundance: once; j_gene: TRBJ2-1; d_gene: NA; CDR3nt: TGCGCCAGCAGCCAAGACGCTAGCCCCCCTGAGCAGTTCTTC; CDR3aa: CASSQDASPPEQFF
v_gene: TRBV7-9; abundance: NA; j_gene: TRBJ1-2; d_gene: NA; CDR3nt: TGTGCCAGCAGCCCCGTGGGGGTCGGCTATGGCTACACCTTC; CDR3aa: CASSPVGVGYGYTF
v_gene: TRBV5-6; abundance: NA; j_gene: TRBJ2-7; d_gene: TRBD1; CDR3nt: TGTGCCAGCAGTATCCGGGACAGGGGGCTGAGGGAGCAGTACTTC; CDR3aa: CASSIRDRGLREQYF
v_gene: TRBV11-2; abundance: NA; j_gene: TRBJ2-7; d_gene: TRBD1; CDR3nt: TGTGCCAGCAGCCTTGACAGGGGGGCCTACGAGCAGTACTTC; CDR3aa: CASSLDRGAYEQYF
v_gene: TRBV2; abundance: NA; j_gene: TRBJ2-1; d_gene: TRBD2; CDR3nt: TGTGCCAGCAGACTTTCCGCCGGGACTAGCGTCGACAATGAGCAGTTCTTC; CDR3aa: CASRLSAGTSVDNEQFF
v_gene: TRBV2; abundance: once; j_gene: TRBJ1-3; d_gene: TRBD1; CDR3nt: TGTGCCAGCAGAAGTGGGACAGGGCCTGGAAACACCATATATTTT; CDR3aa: CASRSGTGPGNTIYF
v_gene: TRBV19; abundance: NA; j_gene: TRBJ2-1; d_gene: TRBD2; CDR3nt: TGTGCCAGTAGCCTTACTAGCGGGAGTGGGGATGAGCAGTTCTTC; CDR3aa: CASSLTSGSGDEQFF
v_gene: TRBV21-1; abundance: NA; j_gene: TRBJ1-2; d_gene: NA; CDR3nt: TGTGCCAGCAGCAAAGTCCAGTACCGGCCGACCCCTAACTATGGCTACACCTTC; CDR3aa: CASSKVQYRPTPNYGYTF
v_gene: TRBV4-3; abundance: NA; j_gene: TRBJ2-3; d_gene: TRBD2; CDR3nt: TGCGCCAGCAGCCAAGAGGGCGGGGGAGCGGCTAGCACAGATACGCAGTATTTT; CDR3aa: CASSQEGGGAASTDTQYF
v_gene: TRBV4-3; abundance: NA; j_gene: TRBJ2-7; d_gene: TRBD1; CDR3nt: TGCGCCAGCAGCCAAGGCCGGGGACAGATCAACGAGCAGTACTTC; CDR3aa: CASSQGRGQINEQYF
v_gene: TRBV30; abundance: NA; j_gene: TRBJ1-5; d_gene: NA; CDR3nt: TGTGCCTGGGGGTGGGGCGCCAATCAGCCCCAGCATTTT; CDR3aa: CAWGWGANQPQHF
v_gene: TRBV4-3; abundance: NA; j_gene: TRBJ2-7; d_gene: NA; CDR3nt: TGCGCCAGCAGCCAAGAGACTGGCTACGAGCAGTACTTC; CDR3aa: CASSQETGYEQYF
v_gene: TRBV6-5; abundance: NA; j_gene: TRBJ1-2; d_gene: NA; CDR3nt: TGTGCCAGCAGCCACGGCGAGGGAGCAAGGGGCTACACCTTC; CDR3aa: CASSHGEGARGYTF
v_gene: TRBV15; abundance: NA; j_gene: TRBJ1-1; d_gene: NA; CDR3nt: TGTGCCACCAGCAGAGATTCAGGGGCGGGCACTGAAGCTTTCTTT; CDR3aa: CATSRDSGAGTEAFF
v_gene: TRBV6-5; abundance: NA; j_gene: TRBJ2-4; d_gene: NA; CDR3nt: TGTGCCAGCAACTCACAAAGAGCCAAAAACATTCAGTACTTC; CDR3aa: CASNSQRAKNIQYF
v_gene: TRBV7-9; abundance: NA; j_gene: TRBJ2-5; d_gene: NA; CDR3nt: TGTGCCAGCAGCTTAGCGGGAGGCAATAAAGAGACCCAGTACTTC; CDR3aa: CASSLAGGNKETQYF
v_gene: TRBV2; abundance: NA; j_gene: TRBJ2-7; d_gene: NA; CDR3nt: TGTGCCAGCAGTGATCGGGGCGGGGTCTCCTACGAGCAGTACTTC; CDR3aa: CASSDRGGVSYEQYF